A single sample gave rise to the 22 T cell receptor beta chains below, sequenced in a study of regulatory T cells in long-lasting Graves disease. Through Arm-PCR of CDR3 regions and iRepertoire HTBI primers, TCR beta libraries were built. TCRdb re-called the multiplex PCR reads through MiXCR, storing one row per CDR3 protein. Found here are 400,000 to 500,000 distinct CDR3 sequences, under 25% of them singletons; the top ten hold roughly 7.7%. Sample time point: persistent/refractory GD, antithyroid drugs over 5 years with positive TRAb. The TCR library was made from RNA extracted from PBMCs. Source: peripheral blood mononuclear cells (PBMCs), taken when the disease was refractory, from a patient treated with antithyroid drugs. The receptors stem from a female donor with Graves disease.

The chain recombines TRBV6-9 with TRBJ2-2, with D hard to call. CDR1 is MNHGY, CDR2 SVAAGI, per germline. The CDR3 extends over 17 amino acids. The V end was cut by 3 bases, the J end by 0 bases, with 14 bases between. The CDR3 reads CASSYPPYTANTGELFF. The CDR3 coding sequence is TGTGCCAGCAGTTACCCCCCTTATACCGCGAACACCGGGGAGCTGTTTTTT.

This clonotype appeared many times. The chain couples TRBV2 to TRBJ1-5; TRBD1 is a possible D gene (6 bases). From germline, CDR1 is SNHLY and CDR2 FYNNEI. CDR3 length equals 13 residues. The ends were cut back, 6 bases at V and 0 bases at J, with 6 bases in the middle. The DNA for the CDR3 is TGTGCCAGCAGGGACAGTAGCAATCAGCCCCAGCATTTT. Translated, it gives CASRDSSNQPQHF.

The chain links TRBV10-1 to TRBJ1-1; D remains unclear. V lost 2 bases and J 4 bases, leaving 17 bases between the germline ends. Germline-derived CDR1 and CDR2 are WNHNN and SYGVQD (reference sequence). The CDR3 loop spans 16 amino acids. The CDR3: CASSERNTPSGTEAFF. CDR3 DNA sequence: TGCGCCAGCAGTGAGAGGAACACCCCCTCGGGCACTGAAGCTTTCTTT.

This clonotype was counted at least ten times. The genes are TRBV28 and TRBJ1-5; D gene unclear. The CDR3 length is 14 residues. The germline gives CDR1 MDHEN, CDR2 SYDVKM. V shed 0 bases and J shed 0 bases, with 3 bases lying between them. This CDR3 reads CASSLWPSNQPQHF. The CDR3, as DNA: TGTGCCAGCAGTTTATGGCCTAGCAATCAGCCCCAGCATTTT. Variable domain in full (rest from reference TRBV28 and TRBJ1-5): DVKVTQSSRYLVKRTGEKVFLECVQDMDHENMFWYRQDPGLGLRLIYFSYDVKMKEKGDIPEGYSVSREKKERFSLILESASTNQTSMYLCASSLWPSNQPQHFGDGTRLSIL.

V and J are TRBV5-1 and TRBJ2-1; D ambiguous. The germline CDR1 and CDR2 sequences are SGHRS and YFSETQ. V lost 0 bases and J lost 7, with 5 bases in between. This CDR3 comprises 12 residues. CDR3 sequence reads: CASSLVANEQFF. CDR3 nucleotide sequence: TGCGCCAGCAGCTTGGTGGCGAATGAGCAGTTCTTC.

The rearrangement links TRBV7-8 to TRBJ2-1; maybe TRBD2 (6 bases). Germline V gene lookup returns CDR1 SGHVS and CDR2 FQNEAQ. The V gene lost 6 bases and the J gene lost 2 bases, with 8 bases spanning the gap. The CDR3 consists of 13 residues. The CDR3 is CASSASAYNEQFF. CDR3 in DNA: TGTGCCAGCAGTGCTAGCGCCTACAATGAGCAGTTCTTC.

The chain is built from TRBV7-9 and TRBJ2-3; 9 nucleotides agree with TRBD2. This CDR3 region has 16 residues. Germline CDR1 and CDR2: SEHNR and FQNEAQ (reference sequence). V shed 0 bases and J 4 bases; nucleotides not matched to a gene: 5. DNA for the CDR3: TGTGCCAGCAGCTTAGCTAGCGGGGGAACCGCAGATACGCAGTATTTT. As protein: CASSLASGGTADTQYF.

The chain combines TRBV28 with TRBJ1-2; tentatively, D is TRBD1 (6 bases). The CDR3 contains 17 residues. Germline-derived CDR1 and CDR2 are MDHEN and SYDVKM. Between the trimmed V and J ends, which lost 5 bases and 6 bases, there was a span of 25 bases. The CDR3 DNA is TGTGCCAGCAGTCCCCCCGGGACAAGGCGGAAGGGGGATGGCTACACCTTC. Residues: CASSPPGTRRKGDGYTF.

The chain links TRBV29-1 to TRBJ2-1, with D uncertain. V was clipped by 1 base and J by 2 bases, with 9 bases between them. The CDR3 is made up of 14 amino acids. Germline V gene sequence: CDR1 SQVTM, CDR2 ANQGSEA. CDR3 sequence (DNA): TGCAGCGTTGAAGCGAGCGCTCCCTACAATGAGCAGTTCTTC. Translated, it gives CSVEASAPYNEQFF.

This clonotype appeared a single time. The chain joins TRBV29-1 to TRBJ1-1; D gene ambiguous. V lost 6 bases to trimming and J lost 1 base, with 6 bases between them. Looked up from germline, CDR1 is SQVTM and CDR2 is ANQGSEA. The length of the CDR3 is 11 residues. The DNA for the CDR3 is TGCAGCGTAAACGGGAACACTGAAGCTTTCTTT. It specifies CSVNGNTEAFF.

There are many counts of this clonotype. In DNA, the CDR3 is TGTGCCAGCAGTGAAAAGGGGACAGGGTTAGATCAGCCCCAGCATTTT. Its translation is CASSEKGTGLDQPQHF. V is TRBV6-1 and J is TRBJ1-5; 9 bases are a match to TRBD1. This CDR3 spans 16 amino acids. Trimming removed 2 bases from V and 5 bases from J; junction bases left unmatched: 7. The germline gives CDR1 MNHNS, CDR2 SASEGT.

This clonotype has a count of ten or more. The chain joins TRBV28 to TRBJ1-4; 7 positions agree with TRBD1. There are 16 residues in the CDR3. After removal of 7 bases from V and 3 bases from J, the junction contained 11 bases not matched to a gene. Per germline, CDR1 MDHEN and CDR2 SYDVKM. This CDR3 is CASNLDRVTSNEKLFF. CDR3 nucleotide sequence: TGTGCCAGCAACCTAGACAGGGTAACTTCTAATGAAAAACTGTTTTTT.

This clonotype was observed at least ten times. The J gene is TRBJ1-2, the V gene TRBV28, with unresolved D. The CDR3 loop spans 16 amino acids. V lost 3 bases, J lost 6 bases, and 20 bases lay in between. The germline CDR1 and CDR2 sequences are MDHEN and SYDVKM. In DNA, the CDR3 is TGTGCCAGCAGTTTGAGCGGGTTGGAGGGCGTAAATGGCTACACCTTC. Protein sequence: CASSLSGLEGVNGYTF.

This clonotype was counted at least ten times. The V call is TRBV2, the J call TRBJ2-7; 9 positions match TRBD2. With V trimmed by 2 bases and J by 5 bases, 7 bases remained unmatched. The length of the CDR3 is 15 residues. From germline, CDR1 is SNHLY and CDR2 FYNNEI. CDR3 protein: CASSEYAGGPDEQYF. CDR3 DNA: TGTGCCAGCAGTGAATATGCGGGAGGGCCCGACGAGCAGTACTTC.

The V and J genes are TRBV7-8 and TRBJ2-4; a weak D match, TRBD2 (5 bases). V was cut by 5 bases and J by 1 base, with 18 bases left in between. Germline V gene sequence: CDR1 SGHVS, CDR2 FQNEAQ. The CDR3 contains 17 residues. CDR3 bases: TGTGCCAGCAGCGCGACGAGGGTGGGTCTGGCCAAAAACATTCAGTACTTC. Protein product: CASSATRVGLAKNIQYF. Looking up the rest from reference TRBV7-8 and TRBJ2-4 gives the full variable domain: GAGVSQSPRYKVAKRGQDVALRCDPISGHVSLFWYQQALGQGPEFLTYFQNEAQLDKSGLPSDRFFAERPEGSVSTLKIQRTQQEDSAVYLCASSATRVGLAKNIQYFGAGTRLSVL.

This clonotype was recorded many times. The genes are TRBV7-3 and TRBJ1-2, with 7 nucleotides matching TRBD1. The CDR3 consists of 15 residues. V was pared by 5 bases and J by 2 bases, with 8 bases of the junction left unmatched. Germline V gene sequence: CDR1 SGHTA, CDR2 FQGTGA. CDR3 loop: CASSPTGDANYGYTF. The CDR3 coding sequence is TGTGCCAGCAGCCCAACAGGGGACGCCAACTATGGCTACACCTTC.

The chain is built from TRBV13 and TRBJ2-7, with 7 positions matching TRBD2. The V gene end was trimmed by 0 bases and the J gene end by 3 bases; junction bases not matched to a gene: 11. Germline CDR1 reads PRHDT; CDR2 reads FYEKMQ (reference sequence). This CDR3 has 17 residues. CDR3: CASSLGPRESGGYEQYF. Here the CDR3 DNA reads TGTGCCAGCAGCTTAGGTCCTCGGGAGTCGGGAGGCTACGAGCAGTACTTC.

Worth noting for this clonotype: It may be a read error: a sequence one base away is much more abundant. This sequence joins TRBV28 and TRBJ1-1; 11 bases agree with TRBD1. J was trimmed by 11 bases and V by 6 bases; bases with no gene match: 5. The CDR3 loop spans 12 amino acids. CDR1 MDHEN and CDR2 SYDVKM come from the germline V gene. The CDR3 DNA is TGTGCCAGCAGCCTGGACAGGGGGCAGGCTTTCTTT. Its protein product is CASSLDRGQAFF.

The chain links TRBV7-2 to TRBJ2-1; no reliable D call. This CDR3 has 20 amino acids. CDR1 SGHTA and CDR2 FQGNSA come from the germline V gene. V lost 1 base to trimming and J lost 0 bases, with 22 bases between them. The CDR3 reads CASSLVVGTTLQSSYNEQFF. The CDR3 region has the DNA TGTGCCAGCAGCTTAGTCGTTGGCACAACATTACAAAGCTCCTACAATGAGCAGTTCTTC. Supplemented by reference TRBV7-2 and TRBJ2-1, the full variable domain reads GAGVSQSPSNKVTEKGKDVELRCDPISGHTALYWYRQSLGQGLEFLIYFQGNSAPDKSGLPSDRFSAERTGGSVSTLTIQRTQQEDSAVYLCASSLVVGTTLQSSYNEQFFGPGTRLTVL.

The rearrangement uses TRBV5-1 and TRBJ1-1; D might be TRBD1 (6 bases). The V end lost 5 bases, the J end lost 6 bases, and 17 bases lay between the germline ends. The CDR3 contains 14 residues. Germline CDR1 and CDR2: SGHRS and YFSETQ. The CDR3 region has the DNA TGCGCCAGCAGTCGCGATGCGGGGGCTTCTGAAGCTTTCTTT. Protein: CASSRDAGASEAFF.

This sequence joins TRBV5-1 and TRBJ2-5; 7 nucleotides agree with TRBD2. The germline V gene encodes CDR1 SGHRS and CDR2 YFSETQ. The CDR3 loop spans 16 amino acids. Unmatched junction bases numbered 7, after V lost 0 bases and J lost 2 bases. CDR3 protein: CASSLGSASGQETQYF. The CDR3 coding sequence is TGCGCCAGCAGCTTGGGCTCCGCTAGCGGACAAGAGACCCAGTACTTC. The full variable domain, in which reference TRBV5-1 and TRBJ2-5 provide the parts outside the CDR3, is KAGVTQTPRYLIKTRGQQVTLSCSPISGHRSVSWYQQTPGQGLQFLFEYFSETQRNKGNFPGRFSGRQFSNSRSEMNVSTLELGDSALYLCASSLGSASGQETQYFGPGTRLLVL.

The CDR3 sequence is CASRDRGGYNEQFF. In DNA, the CDR3 is TGTGCCAGCAGGGACAGGGGTGGCTACAATGAGCAGTTCTTC. This chain links TRBV2 with TRBJ2-1; 9 bases line up with TRBD1. CDR3 length: 14 residues. After removal of 6 bases from V and 3 bases from J, the junction contained 3 bases not matched to a gene. From germline, CDR1 is SNHLY and CDR2 FYNNEI. Full variable domain (rest looked up from reference TRBV2 and TRBJ2-1): EPEVTQTPSHQVTQMGQEVILRCVPISNHLYFYWYRQILGQKVEFLVSFYNNEISEKSEIFDDQFSVERPDGSNFTLKIRSTKLEDSAMYFCASRDRGGYNEQFFGPGTRLTVL.